These T cell receptor beta chains were read from a single sample in a study of blood T cells in healthy people across ages. TCRdb re-analysed the 5' RACE reads in MiXCR, keeping a single row per CDR3 protein. The data hold under 1,100,000 distinct CDR3 sequences, with approximately 25% observed a single time. The same sample was also used in a study of T cells of mothers and their children.

The sample comprised blood. The receptors stem from a girl aged 2 to 9 in good health. Each CDR3 is given with its conserved first and last residue. The D gene is left open where the match is weak. For some rows the clone size is stated as once, few or many, or as a class when expanded; others skip it.

V gene	clone size	D gene	J gene	CDR3 protein	CDR3 DNA
TRBV7-3	.	.	TRBJ2-2	CASSLILTGELFF	TGTGCCAGCAGCTTAATCCTCACCGGGGAGCTGTTTTTT
TRBV4-1	few	.	TRBJ2-3	CASSQVDRYTDTQYF	TGCGCCAGCAGCCAAGTCGATCGGTACACAGATACGCAGTATTTT
TRBV29-1	.	TRBD2	TRBJ2-5	CSVEDLTSGGVIETQYF	TGCAGCGTTGAAGACCTTACTAGCGGGGGGGTCATAGAGACCCAGTACTTC
TRBV10-3	many	TRBD2	TRBJ2-7	CAIMPSGAYEQYF	TGTGCCATCATGCCTAGCGGAGCCTACGAGCAGTACTTC
TRBV12-3/TRBV12-4	few	.	TRBJ2-5	CASTEGEVETQYF	TGTGCCAGTACCGAAGGGGAGGTAGAGACCCAGTACTTC
TRBV28	few	TRBD2	TRBJ2-5	CASSTAVTSGQETQYF	TGTGCCAGCAGCACGGCTGTGACTAGCGGCCAAGAGACCCAGTACTTC
TRBV10-3	.	.	TRBJ2-1	CAISESWSGSYNEQFF	TGTGCCATCAGTGAGTCGTGGAGCGGGTCCTACAATGAGCAGTTCTTC
TRBV7-2	.	.	TRBJ2-5	CASSLDNIPETQYF	TGTGCCAGCAGCTTAGATAATATTCCAGAGACCCAGTACTTC
TRBV12-3/TRBV12-4	few	TRBD2	TRBJ2-2	CASSLRGEPFF	TGTGCCAGCAGTCTTCGGGGGGAGCCGTTTTTT
TRBV27	many	.	TRBJ2-7	CASRPGLSYEQYF	TGTGCCAGCAGGCCTGGCCTCTCCTACGAGCAGTACTTC
TRBV29-1	.	.	TRBJ1-2	CSVELNYGYTF	TGCAGCGTTGAACTCAACTATGGCTACACCTTC
TRBV27	.	.	TRBJ2-7	CASRKGDIQNEQYF	TGTGCCAGCAGGAAGGGCGATATCCAGAACGAGCAGTACTTC
TRBV9	few	.	TRBJ1-6	CASSPLDLRSPLHF	TGTGCCAGCAGCCCCCTAGATCTTCGTTCACCCCTCCACTTT
TRBV15	.	TRBD1	TRBJ2-5	CATSPHGDSTTKQYF	TGTGCCACCAGCCCTCATGGGGACAGCACTACGAAGCAGTACTTC
TRBV27	.	.	TRBJ1-2	CASSKTGDYGYTF	TGTGCCAGCAGTAAGACAGGAGATTATGGCTACACCTTC
TRBV6-6	.	.	TRBJ1-4	CASSYPSDKLFF	TGTGCCAGCAGTTACCCCAGTGACAAACTGTTTTTT
TRBV28	.	.	TRBJ2-5	CASSFLQGIEAQYF	TGTGCCAGCAGTTTCCTACAGGGAATAGAGGCCCAGTACTTC
TRBV10-3	few	TRBD2	TRBJ2-1	CAISEGLAGEQFF	TGTGCCATCAGTGAGGGACTAGCGGGTGAGCAGTTCTTC
TRBV4-3	few	.	TRBJ2-5	CASSSQRGVQETQYF	TGCGCCAGCAGCTCGCAACGCGGGGTCCAAGAGACCCAGTACTTC
TRBV9	few	.	TRBJ1-1	CASRLTEGSNTEAFF	TGTGCCAGCCGCCTCACCGAAGGGTCCAACACTGAAGCTTTCTTT
TRBV6-2/TRBV6-3	.	TRBD2	TRBJ2-5	CASSLLKIGTTKETQYF	TGTGCCAGCAGCCTACTCAAAATCGGGACTACGAAAGAGACCCAGTACTTC
TRBV28	.	.	TRBJ1-2	CASTTVGREGGYTF	TGTGCCAGCACCACCGTGGGCAGGGAGGGTGGCTACACCTTC
TRBV4-2	few	.	TRBJ2-2	CASKRPGNTGELFF	TGTGCCAGCAAGCGCCCGGGGAACACCGGGGAGCTGTTTTTT
TRBV12-3/TRBV12-4	few	TRBD1	TRBJ2-4	CASTLDRDIQYF	TGTGCCAGCACCCTGGACAGGGACATTCAGTACTTC
TRBV20-1	.	TRBD2	TRBJ2-1	CSARGGTSGARTEFF	TGCAGTGCTAGAGGGGGGACTAGCGGGGCCAGAACGGAGTTCTTC
TRBV29-1	many	.	TRBJ2-7	CSVSRQGGSYEQYF	TGCAGCGTTTCTCGGCAGGGAGGATCCTACGAGCAGTACTTC